This entry describes one T cell receptor (beta chain). This record comes from a study of T cell changes during pregnancy in multiple sclerosis. Sequenced by immunoSEQ multiplex PCR; TCRdb stores in-frame clones only, minus some. The table lists around 40,000 clones, about nine tenths of them singletons. Germline CDR1 and CDR2: MGHRA and YSYEKL. The CDR3 has 18 residues. V gave up 0 bases and J gave up 7 bases; unmatched junction bases: 12. This specimen was CD8+ T cells from peripheral blood mononuclear cells, taken in the second trimester of pregnancy. The chain joins TRBV4-1 to TRBJ1-5; 10 bases line up with TRBD1. The TCR sequence derives from a female donor with multiple sclerosis, enrolled in a pregnancy study. The DNA for the CDR3 is TGCGCCAGCAGCCAAGACGTGCCAGGGACAGGGGCGGGCCAGCCCCAGCATTTT. As protein: CASSQDVPGTGAGQPQHF.